This T cell receptor beta chain was obtained from a study of cytomegalovirus exposure and HLA in healthy donors. PCR primers comprised 60 Vbeta and 13 Jbeta primers. Profiling relied on immunoSEQ multiplex PCR, and the TCRdb table lists in-frame clones only, not all of them. The profile covers 180,000 or so clones, with around three quarters appearing a single time and about 2.1% taken by the ten largest. This clone has just a few counts. One end of the junction fails to match germline, which may point to a read error. In nominal health when sampled, donors likely had unrecorded immune exposures nonetheless. The sample was PBMCs. This clonotype was obtained from a woman in her twenties or thirties in good health and CMV-seropositive.

CDR3: CSSSLVLRGRKETQYF. The CDR3 DNA sequence: TGTTCCAGCAGCTTAGTCTTGCGGGGGCGTAAAGAGACCCAGTACTTC. This chain connects TRBV7-9 to TRBJ2-5; a weak D match, TRBD2 (7 bases). CDR1 is SEHNR and CDR2 is FQNEAQ in the germline V gene (reference sequence). This CDR3 has 16 amino acids.